This T cell receptor beta chain was captured in a study of blood T cell repertoires in COVID-19. Trimming cost V 7 bases and J 0 bases, with 9 bases left between them. CDR3 length: 13 amino acids. Germline V lookup: CDR1 MGHDK, CDR2 SYGVNS. In the original processing: From reference gene primer amplification, estimates of nucleated cell counts were derived. Produced via immunoSEQ multiplex PCR; TCRdb's table is partial and in-frame only. V and J calls and clone size are those listed in that table; D and trimming were worked out from the DNA. The sample consists of more than 200,000 clones, more than 80% of them appearing once.

The TCR comes from a man aged 55 to 70 who had recovered from COVID-19. This chain uses TRBV25-1 with TRBJ1-1; possible D gene TRBD1, 5 bases. The specimen was PBMCs or T cells enriched from blood (not recorded which). CDR3 bases: TGTGCCAGCACAAACAGGATGAACACTGAAGCTTTCTTT. Its translation is CASTNRMNTEAFF.